Sequencing of this T cell receptor (beta chain) was carried out in a study of blood T cell repertoires in COVID-19. Per the study methods: By means of reference gene primer amplification, nucleated cell counts were estimated. Some clones are missing from TCRdb's copy, which holds only in-frame ones; the method was immunoSEQ multiplex PCR. V and J calls plus clone size are reproduced from that table; the DNA served to infer D and trimming. Among around 330,000 clones listed, 89% were seen once. In germline, CDR1 is MNHEY, CDR2 SMNVEV (reference sequence). This CDR3 is 18 amino acids long. V gave up 0 bases and J gave up 3 bases, with 17 bases separating them.

This chain links TRBV27 with TRBJ1-4; the D gene is possibly TRBD1 (5 bases). This TCR was sampled from a man in his sixties who had recovered from COVID-19. Material: PBMCs or T cells enriched from blood (not recorded which). This chain's CDR3 is CASSLSGPRGGSNEKLFF. The CDR3 nucleotides are TGTGCCAGCAGTTTATCGGGACCCCGTGGGGGGTCTAATGAAAAACTGTTTTTT.